This entry concerns a single TCR beta chain. TCRdb's table, derived via immunoSEQ multiplex PCR, lists solely in-frame clones and lacks some. The sample carries over 150,000 clones, roughly 84% recorded once. The germline V gene has CDR1 LNHDA and CDR2 SQIVND (reference sequence). Trimming removed 6 bases from V and 7 bases from J; junction bases left unmatched: 8. The CDR3 is made up of 14 amino acids. This specimen comes from a study of blood T cell repertoires in COVID-19. Study-level information: Sources were T cells, B-cell-depleted T cells, or PBMCs; the material itself was cDNA or gDNA.

Sequencing was performed on peripheral blood. The genes are TRBV19 and TRBJ2-2; 7 bases are a match to TRBD1. The receptor comes from a woman aged 55-70 years with COVID-19, enrolled during active disease. CDR3 nucleotides: TGTGCCAGTAGGACACAGGGGTTCGACGGGGAGCTGTTTTTT. It is translated as CASRTQGFDGELFF.